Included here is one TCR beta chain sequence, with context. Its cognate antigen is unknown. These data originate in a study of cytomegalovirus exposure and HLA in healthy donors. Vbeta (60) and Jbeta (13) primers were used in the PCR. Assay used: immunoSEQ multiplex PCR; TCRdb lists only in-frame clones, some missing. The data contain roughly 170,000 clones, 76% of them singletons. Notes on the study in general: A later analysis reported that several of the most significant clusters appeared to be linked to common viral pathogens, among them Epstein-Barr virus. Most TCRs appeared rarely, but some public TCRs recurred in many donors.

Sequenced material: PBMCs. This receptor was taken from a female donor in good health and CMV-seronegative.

The chain's CDR3 is CASSESGGRDEQYF. CDR3 nucleotide sequence: TGCGCCAGCAGTGAGTCAGGCGGGAGGGACGAGCAGTACTTC. This chain joins TRBV10-1 and TRBJ2-7; 9 bases align to TRBD2. With V trimmed by 0 bases and J by 5 bases, 2 bases remained unmatched. This CDR3 contains 14 residues. Germline values: CDR1 WNHNN, CDR2 SYGVQD (reference sequence).